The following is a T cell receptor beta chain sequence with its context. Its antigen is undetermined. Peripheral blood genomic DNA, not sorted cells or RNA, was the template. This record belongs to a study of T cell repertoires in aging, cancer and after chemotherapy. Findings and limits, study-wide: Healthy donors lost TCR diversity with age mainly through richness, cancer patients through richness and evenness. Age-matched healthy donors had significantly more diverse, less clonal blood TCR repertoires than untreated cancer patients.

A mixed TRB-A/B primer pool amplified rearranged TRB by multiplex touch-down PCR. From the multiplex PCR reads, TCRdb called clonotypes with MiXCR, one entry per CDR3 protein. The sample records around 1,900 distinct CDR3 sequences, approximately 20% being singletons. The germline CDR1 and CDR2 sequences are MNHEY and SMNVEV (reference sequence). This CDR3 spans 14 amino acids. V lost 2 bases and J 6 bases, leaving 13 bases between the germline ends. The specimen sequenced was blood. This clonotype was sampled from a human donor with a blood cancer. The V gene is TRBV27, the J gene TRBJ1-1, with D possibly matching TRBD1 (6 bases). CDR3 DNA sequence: TGTGCCAGCAGTTTAGACAGGAGTGGCGCTGAAGCTTTCTTT. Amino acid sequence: CASSLDRSGAEAFF.